The entry that follows covers one TCR beta chain sequence. Clones were sequenced by immunoSEQ multiplex PCR, and TCRdb holds only the in-frame ones, with some missing. The data show a few hundred thousand clones, with roughly nine tenths seen just once and 8% to 9.5% held by the top ten. The sample originates from a study of blood T cell repertoires in COVID-19. Study summary: Researchers got acute and convalescent COVID-19 samples from the United States, Italy and Spain.

CDR1 and CDR2 (germline): SGHAT, FQNNGV. This CDR3 is 15 amino acids long. V dropped 3 bases and J dropped 7 bases, with 19 bases sitting between them. The TCR originated in a woman aged 60-75 years who had recovered from COVID-19. Sample: PBMCs or T cells enriched from blood (not recorded which). The chain links TRBV11-2 to TRBJ2-7; perhaps TRBD2 as D (7 bases). The CDR3 DNA is TGTGCCAGCAGCTTTGGAGGACTAGGGGGTTATGAGCAGTACGTC. This codes for CASSFGGLGGYEQYV.